Below, one T cell receptor (beta chain) is given with its context. As yet, its antigen is unknown. The study ran its PCR with 60 Vbeta and 13 Jbeta primers. TCRdb's table, derived via immunoSEQ multiplex PCR, lists solely in-frame clones and lacks some. The repertoire holds fewer than 350,000 clones, approximately 90% seen once, with roughly 2.3% in the top ten. These data belong to a study of cytomegalovirus exposure and HLA in healthy donors. Study-wide results and limits: Later analysis demonstrated an association between a missense DCLRE1C variant and TCR beta V- and J-gene trimming. A prior analysis recorded that most TCR beta V segments were productive about 90% or about 30% of the time. CMV serostatus was the only recorded immune exposure for donors.

This TCR was sampled from a woman younger than 35 in good health and CMV-seronegative. The specimen was PBMCs.

CDR3 amino acids: CASSSGEAGELFF. The CDR3 DNA is TGCGCCAGCAGCTCCGGGGAAGCCGGGGAGCTGTTTTTT. The chain couples TRBV10-1 to TRBJ2-2, with TRBD2 as a possible D gene (5 bases). CDR1 and CDR2 (germline): WNHNN, SYGVQD (reference sequence). CDR3 length: 13 amino acids. Trimming cost V 6 bases and J 6 bases, with 11 bases left between them.